Following are 29 T cell receptor beta chains from one sample sequenced in a study of blood T cell repertoires in COVID-19. The assay was immunoSEQ multiplex PCR, and TCRdb's table has in-frame clones only and misses some. The sample holds over 150,000 clones, approximately 85% seen once. Sequencing was carried out using peripheral blood. All receptors derive from a woman aged 60-75 years with COVID-19, enrolled during active disease.

The V gene is TRBV18, the J gene TRBJ2-3; 7 bases are shared with TRBD2. The V and J ends lost 3 bases and 6 bases, in that order; junction bases with no gene match: 0. CDR1 is KGHSH and CDR2 is LQKENI in the germline V gene. This CDR3 region has 12 residues. CDR3 DNA sequence: TGTGCCAGCTCACCCGGGGGGGATACGCAGTATTTT. Translating gives CASSPGGDTQYF. Combining the CDR3 with reference TRBV18 and TRBJ2-3 gives the whole variable domain NAGVMQNPRHLVRRRGQEARLRCSPMKGHSHVYWYRQLPEEGLKFMVYLQKENIIDESGMPKERFSAEFPKEGPSILRIQQVVRGDSAAYFCASSPGGDTQYFGPGTRLTVL.

V usage is TRBV28 and J usage is TRBJ1-3; D is perhaps TRBD1 (5 bases). The CDR3 has 15 amino acids. Germline values: CDR1 MDHEN, CDR2 SYDVKM. The V end was cut by 6 bases, the J end by 2 bases, with 14 bases between. In DNA, the CDR3 is TGTGCCAGCAGCCTACTGGGGCAGACTGGAAACACCATATATTTT. Encoded protein: CASSLLGQTGNTIYF.

This sequence joins TRBV30 and TRBJ1-6, with 11 bases aligning to TRBD1. The CDR3 is 14 amino acids. J gave up 7 bases and V 7 bases, and 6 bases lay outside the gene matches. Germline CDR1 reads GTSNPN; CDR2 reads SVGIG (reference sequence). The CDR3 is CASSRDRGNSPLHF. In DNA form, the CDR3 reads TGTGCCTCCAGCCGGGACAGGGGGAATTCACCCCTCCACTTT. Full variable domain (rest looked up from reference TRBV30 and TRBJ1-6): SQTIHQWPATLVQPVGSPLSLECTVEGTSNPNLYWYRQAAGRGLQLLFYSVGIGQISSEVPQNLSASRPQDRQFILSSKKLLLSDSGFYLCASSRDRGNSPLHFGNGTRLTVT.

This clone was found a few times. V is TRBV7-2 and J is TRBJ1-2; no clear D gene. Trimming removed 5 bases at V and 2 bases at J, with 12 bases between. The CDR3 extends over 14 amino acids. In germline, CDR1 is SGHTA, CDR2 FQGNSA. This CDR3 is CASSLTWRNYGYTF. Written as DNA, the CDR3 is TGTGCCAGCAGCCTTACTTGGAGGAACTATGGCTACACCTTC.

The rearrangement links TRBV5-1 to TRBJ1-1, with D maybe TRBD1 (5 bases). CDR1 SGHRS and CDR2 YFSETQ come from the germline V gene. V was pared by 5 bases and J by 2 bases, with 13 bases between. The length of the CDR3 is 14 residues. CDR3 protein: CASRTGTANTEAFF. DNA for the CDR3: TGCGCCAGCAGAACCGGGACTGCTAACACTGAAGCTTTCTTT.

This chain uses TRBV7-7 with TRBJ2-2, with D tentatively TRBD1 (6 bases). Germline loops: CDR1 SSHAT, CDR2 FNYEAQ (reference sequence). V was pared by 3 bases and J by 0 bases, with 14 bases between. The CDR3 loop spans 17 amino acids. The CDR3: CASSFRSSGANTGELFF. Written as DNA, the CDR3 is TGTGCCAGCAGCTTTAGATCTTCAGGGGCGAACACCGGGGAGCTGTTTTTT.

The table lists this clone with a few counts. The chain joins TRBV19 to TRBJ1-6, with D unclear. Germline CDR1 LNHDA, CDR2 SQIVND (reference sequence). The germline V and J ends were trimmed by 4 bases and 0 bases, with 10 bases remaining between them. The CDR3 is made up of 16 amino acids. CDR3 residues: CASSSSPSSYNSPLHF. The CDR3 DNA reads TGTGCCAGTAGTAGCTCGCCGAGCTCCTATAATTCACCCCTCCACTTT. The whole variable domain, filled in from reference TRBV19 and TRBJ1-6, reads DGGITQSPKYLFRKEGQNVTLSCEQNLNHDAMYWYRQDPGQGLRLIYYSQIVNDFQKGDIAEGYSVSREKKESFPLTVTSAQKNPTAFYLCASSSSPSSYNSPLHFGNGTRLTVT.

This sequence joins TRBV12-3 or TRBV12-4 and TRBJ2-7; D possibly corresponds to TRBD1 (6 bases). V lost 6 bases and J 5 bases, leaving 14 bases between the germline ends. This CDR3 has 13 residues. The chain's CDR3 is CASRGDNTDEQYF. The CDR3 bases are TGTGCCAGCAGAGGGGACAATACCGACGAGCAGTACTTC.

This clone was counted a single time. The chain carries TRBV6-5 and TRBJ1-3, with 8 positions matching TRBD1. Germline CDR1 is MNHEY and CDR2 is SVGAGI. V lost 5 bases to trimming and J lost 2 bases; unmatched junction nucleotides: 5. CDR3 length: 15 amino acids. CDR3 region: CASSPPGGPGNTIYF. The CDR3 region has the DNA TGTGCCAGCAGTCCTCCAGGGGGCCCTGGAAACACCATATATTTT.

The chain carries TRBV27 and TRBJ1-5; 8 nucleotides agree with TRBD1. The J segment lost 4 bases and the V segment lost 5 bases, leaving 4 bases of the junction unmatched. Germline V gives CDR1 MNHEY, CDR2 SMNVEV (reference sequence). The CDR3 has 14 residues. The CDR3 nucleotides read TGTGCCAGCAGTACCGGGACAGGTAATCAGCCCCAGCATTTT. Translated, it gives CASSTGTGNQPQHF.

This rearrangement joins TRBV2 to TRBJ1-5, with 7 bases that match TRBD1. The V gene's germline CDR1 is SNHLY and CDR2 FYNNEI. V gave up 5 bases and J gave up 4 bases; unmatched junction bases: 8. There are 15 residues in the CDR3. CDR3 nucleotides: TGTGCCAGCAGTCGACAAGGGACAGTTAATCAGCCCCAGCATTTT. Encoded protein: CASSRQGTVNQPQHF.

The gene calls are TRBV30 and TRBJ1-4; D gene ambiguous. V was trimmed by 6 bases and J by 0 bases, leaving 11 bases between them. Germline V gene data show CDR1 as GTSNPN and CDR2 as SVGIG (reference sequence). The CDR3 length is 14 residues. The CDR3 protein is CACEDTATNEKLFF. The CDR3 DNA reads TGTGCCTGTGAAGACACTGCAACTAATGAAAAACTGTTTTTT.

The chain joins TRBV6-5 to TRBJ1-1; D may be TRBD1 (6 bases). Germline CDR1 reads MNHEY; CDR2 reads SVGAGI. Trimming left V 7 bases short and J 9 bases short, with 12 bases between. The CDR3 extends over 11 amino acids. This CDR3 reads CASTVGTKAFF. The CDR3 bases are TGTGCCAGCACCGTCGGGACAAAAGCTTTCTTT.

The rearrangement joins TRBV6-5 to TRBJ2-7; 7 nucleotides align to TRBD1. With 7 bases clipped from V and 1 base from J, the junction kept 4 bases outside the gene matches. CDR1 is MNHEY and CDR2 is SVGAGI in the germline V gene. This CDR3 has 13 residues. In DNA, the CDR3 is TGTGCCAGCAAAAAGACAGGGTCCTACGAGCAGTACGTC. Its protein is CASKKTGSYEQYV.

This sequence joins TRBV7-6 and TRBJ1-6; a possible D gene is TRBD1 (6 bases). Germline-derived CDR1 and CDR2 are SGHVS and FNYEAQ. This CDR3 spans 15 amino acids. V was clipped by 4 bases and J by 5 bases, with 12 bases between them. The DNA for the CDR3 is TGTGCCAGCAGCTCGAGGACAGTTGATAATTCACCCCTCCACTTT. It is translated as CASSSRTVDNSPLHF.

The chain combines TRBV18 with TRBJ2-7, with 7 bases fitting TRBD1. V dropped 0 bases and J dropped 2; count of bases not matched to a gene: 1. CDR3 length: 14 residues. The V gene's germline CDR1 is KGHSH and CDR2 LQKENI. The CDR3 loop reads CASSPPTGAYEQYF. In DNA, the CDR3 is TGTGCCAGCTCACCACCCACAGGGGCCTACGAGCAGTACTTC.

The chain couples TRBV9 to TRBJ2-5, with TRBD2 matching over 9 bases. The CDR3 is 16 residues long. Looked up from germline, CDR1 is SGDLS and CDR2 is YYNGEE. Unmatched junction bases numbered 6, after V lost 3 bases and J lost 0 bases. This CDR3 is CASSEAAGGYQETQYF. Written as DNA, the CDR3 is TGTGCCAGCAGCGAGGCTGCGGGGGGGTACCAAGAGACCCAGTACTTC.

J is TRBJ2-1 and V is TRBV9; 10 bases align to TRBD2. Germline V gives CDR1 SGDLS, CDR2 YYNGEE. The V gene end was trimmed by 0 bases and the J gene end by 5 bases; junction bases not matched to a gene: 5. The CDR3 has 16 residues. The CDR3 reads CASSVGPSGGNNEQFF. CDR3 DNA: TGTGCCAGCAGCGTAGGTCCTAGCGGGGGTAACAATGAGCAGTTCTTC.

Written as DNA, the CDR3 is TGCGCCAGCAGCTACCGGACTAGCGGAGAGACCCAGTACTTC. Protein: CASSYRTSGETQYF. V gene TRBV5-1 combines with J gene TRBJ2-5; 10 bases match TRBD2. V trimming: 3 bases; J trimming: 4 bases; junction bases outside the gene matches: 3. The germline CDR1 and CDR2 sequences are SGHRS and YFSETQ. The CDR3 has 14 residues.

J is TRBJ1-6 and V is TRBV6-4; D uncertain. Trimming stripped 5 bases from V and 9 bases from J, with 11 bases between. CDR3 length: 13 amino acids. Germline CDR1 MRHNA, CDR2 SNTAGT. The CDR3 is CASSSRLGSPLHF. The CDR3, as DNA: TGTGCCAGCAGTTCGCGACTTGGTTCACCCCTCCACTTT.

This rearrangement joins TRBV2 to TRBJ2-1; weak D call: TRBD1 (6 bases). CDR3 length: 15 amino acids. Trimming removed 5 bases at V and 0 bases at J, with 11 bases between. Germline V gene data show CDR1 as SNHLY and CDR2 as FYNNEI. CDR3 region: CASSLQGSSYNEQFF. In nucleotides, the CDR3 is TGTGCCAGCAGTTTACAGGGCAGCTCCTACAATGAGCAGTTCTTC.

To note about this clone: At one end the junction does not follow the germline gene, possibly because of a read error. The chain has TRBV3-1 (or the pseudogene TRBV3-2) and TRBJ1-3; tentative D call: TRBD1 (6 bases). CDR3 length: 15 residues. Per the germline V gene, CDR1 is LGHDT and CDR2 is YNNKEL (reference sequence). The CDR3 is CASSHTWGHGTTIYF. CDR3 DNA sequence: TGTGCCAGCAGCCATACCTGGGGACACGGAACCACCATATATTTT.

This chain links TRBV5-1 with TRBJ2-3; TRBD2 aligns across 8 bases. From germline, CDR1 is SGHRS and CDR2 YFSETQ. Unmatched junction bases numbered 4, after V lost 1 base and J lost 0 bases. This CDR3 spans 16 amino acids. The CDR3, as DNA: TGCGCCAGCAGCTTGATTACGGGGGGGAGCACAGATACGCAGTATTTT. Translation: CASSLITGGSTDTQYF.

The sample holds one count of this clone. The V gene is TRBV12-3 or TRBV12-4, the J gene TRBJ2-5, with D perhaps matching TRBD2 (5 bases). The V end was cut by 5 bases, the J end by 7 bases, with 8 bases between. There are 11 residues in the CDR3. CDR3 in amino acids: CASSTSGTQYF. Written as DNA, the CDR3 is TGTGCCAGCAGTACGAGCGGGACCCAGTACTTC.

V is TRBV13 and J is TRBJ1-2; 9 nucleotides line up with TRBD1. Germline trimming cut 4 bases from V and 4 bases from J; bases unmatched to any gene: 4. Germline V gene data show CDR1 as PRHDT and CDR2 as FYEKMQ (reference sequence). The CDR3 loop spans 14 amino acids. Here the CDR3 DNA reads TGTGCCAGCAGCTGGAGGACAGGGGCCTATGGCTACACCTTC. Translating it yields CASSWRTGAYGYTF.

J is TRBJ2-3 and V is TRBV7-6, with TRBD2 identical over 10 bases. The CDR3 is 18 amino acids. In germline, CDR1 is SGHVS, CDR2 FNYEAQ. The junction had 11 bases not matched to a gene; V was cut back by 5 bases and J by 0 bases. CDR3 residues: CASSAGRTSGSSTDTQYF. DNA of the CDR3: TGTGCCAGCAGCGCAGGACGGACTAGCGGTTCTAGCACAGATACGCAGTATTTT.

The V and J genes are TRBV5-4 and TRBJ1-4, with TRBD1 matching 7 bases. Germline V gene lookup returns CDR1 SGHNT and CDR2 YYREEE (reference sequence). The J segment lost 6 bases and the V segment lost 3 bases, leaving 8 bases of the junction unmatched. The CDR3 spans 15 residues. The DNA of the CDR3 is TGTGCCAGCAGCTATGACAGGGCGGGGTATGAAAAACTGTTTTTT. As protein: CASSYDRAGYEKLFF.

The count of this clone is one. The rearrangement uses TRBV5-1 and TRBJ1-4, with 12 bases that match TRBD1. The germline V gene encodes CDR1 SGHRS and CDR2 YFSETQ. This CDR3 region has 19 residues. J gave up 3 bases and V 2 bases, and 11 bases lay outside the gene matches. CDR3 residues: CASSFLGQGARSSNEKLFF. The CDR3 DNA is TGCGCCAGCAGCTTTTTGGGACAGGGGGCTCGATCGTCTAATGAAAAACTGTTTTTT.

V gene TRBV10-2 combines with J gene TRBJ1-4; TRBD1 might be the D (6 bases). This CDR3 spans 15 amino acids. CDR1 is WSHSY, CDR2 SAAADI, per germline. Trimming shortened V by 7 bases and J by 3 bases, and 15 bases separated the two germline ends. The CDR3 loop reads CASTEGVGANEKLFF. The CDR3 DNA sequence: TGCGCCAGCACCGAGGGGGTGGGTGCTAATGAAAAACTGTTTTTT.